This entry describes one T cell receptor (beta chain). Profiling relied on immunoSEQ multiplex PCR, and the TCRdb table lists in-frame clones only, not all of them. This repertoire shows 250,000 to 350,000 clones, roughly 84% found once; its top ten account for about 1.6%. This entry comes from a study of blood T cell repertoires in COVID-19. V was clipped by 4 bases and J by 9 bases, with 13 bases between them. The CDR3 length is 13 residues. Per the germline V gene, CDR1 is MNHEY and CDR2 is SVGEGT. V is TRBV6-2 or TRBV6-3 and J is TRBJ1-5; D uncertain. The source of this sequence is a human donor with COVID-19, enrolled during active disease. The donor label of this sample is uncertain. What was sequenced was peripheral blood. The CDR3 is CASSSSAVGPQHF. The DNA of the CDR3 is TGTGCCAGCAGTTCGAGCGCCGTGGGGCCCCAGCATTTT.